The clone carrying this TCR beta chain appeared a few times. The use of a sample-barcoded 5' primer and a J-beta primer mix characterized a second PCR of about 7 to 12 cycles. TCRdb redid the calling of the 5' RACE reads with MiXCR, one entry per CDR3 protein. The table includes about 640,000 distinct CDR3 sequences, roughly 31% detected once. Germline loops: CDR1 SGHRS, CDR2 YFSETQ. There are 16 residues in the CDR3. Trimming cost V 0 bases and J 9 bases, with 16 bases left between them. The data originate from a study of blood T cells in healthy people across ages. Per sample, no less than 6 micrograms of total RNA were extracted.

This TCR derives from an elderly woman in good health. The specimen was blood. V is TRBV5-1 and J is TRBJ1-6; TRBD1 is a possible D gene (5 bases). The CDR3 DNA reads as TGCGCCAGCAGCTTGGCCGGGGACCCTGGGGGTTCACCCCTCCACTTT. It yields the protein CASSLAGDPGGSPLHF.